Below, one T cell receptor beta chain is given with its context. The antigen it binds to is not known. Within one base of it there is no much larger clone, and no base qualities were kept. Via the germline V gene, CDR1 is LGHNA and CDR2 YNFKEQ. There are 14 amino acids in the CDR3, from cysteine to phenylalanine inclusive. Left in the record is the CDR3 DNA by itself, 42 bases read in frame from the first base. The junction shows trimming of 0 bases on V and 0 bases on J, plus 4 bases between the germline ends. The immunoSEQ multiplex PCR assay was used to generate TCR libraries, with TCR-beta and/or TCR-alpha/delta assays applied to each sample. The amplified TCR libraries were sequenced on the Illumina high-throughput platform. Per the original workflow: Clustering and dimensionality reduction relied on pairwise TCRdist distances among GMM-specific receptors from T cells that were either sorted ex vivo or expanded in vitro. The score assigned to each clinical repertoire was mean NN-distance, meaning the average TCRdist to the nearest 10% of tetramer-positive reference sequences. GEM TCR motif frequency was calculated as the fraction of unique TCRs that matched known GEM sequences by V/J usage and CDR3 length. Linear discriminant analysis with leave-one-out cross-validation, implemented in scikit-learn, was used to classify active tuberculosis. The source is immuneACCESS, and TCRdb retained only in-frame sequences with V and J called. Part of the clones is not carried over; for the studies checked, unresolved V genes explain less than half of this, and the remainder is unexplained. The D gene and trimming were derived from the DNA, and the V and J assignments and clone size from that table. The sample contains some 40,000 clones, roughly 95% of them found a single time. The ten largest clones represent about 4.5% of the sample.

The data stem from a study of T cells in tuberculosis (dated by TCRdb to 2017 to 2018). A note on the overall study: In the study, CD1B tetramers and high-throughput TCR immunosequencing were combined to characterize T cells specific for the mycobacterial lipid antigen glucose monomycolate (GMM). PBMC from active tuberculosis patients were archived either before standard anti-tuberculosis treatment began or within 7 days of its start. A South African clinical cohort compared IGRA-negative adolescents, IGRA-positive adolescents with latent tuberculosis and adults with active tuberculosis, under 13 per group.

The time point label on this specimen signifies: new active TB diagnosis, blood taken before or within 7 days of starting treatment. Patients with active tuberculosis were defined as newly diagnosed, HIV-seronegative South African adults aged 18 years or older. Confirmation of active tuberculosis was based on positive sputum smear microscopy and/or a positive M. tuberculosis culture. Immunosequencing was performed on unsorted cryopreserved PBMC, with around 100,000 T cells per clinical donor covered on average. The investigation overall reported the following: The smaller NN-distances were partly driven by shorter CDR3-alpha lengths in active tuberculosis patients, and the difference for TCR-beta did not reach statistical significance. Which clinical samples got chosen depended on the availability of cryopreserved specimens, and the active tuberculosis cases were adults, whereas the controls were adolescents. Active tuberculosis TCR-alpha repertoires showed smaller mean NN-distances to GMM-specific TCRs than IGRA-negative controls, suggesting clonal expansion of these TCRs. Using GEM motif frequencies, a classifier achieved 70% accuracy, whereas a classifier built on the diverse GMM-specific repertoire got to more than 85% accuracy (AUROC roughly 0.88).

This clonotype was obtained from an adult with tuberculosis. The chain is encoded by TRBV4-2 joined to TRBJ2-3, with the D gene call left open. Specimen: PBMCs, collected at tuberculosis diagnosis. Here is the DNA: TGTGCCAGCAGCCAAGACGTTAGCACAGATACGCAGTATTTT. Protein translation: CASSQDVSTDTQYF.